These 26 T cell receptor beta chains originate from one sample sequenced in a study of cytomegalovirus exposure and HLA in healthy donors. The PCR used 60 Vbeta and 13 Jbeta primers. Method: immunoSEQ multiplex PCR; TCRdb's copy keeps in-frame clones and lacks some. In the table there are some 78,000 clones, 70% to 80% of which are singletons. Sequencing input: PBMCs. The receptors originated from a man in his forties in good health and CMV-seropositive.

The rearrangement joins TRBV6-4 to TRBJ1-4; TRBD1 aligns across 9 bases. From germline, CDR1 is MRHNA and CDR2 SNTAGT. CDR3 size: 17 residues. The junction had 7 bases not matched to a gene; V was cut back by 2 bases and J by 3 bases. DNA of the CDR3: TGTGCCAGCAGTGACATCACAGGGGGCAGTGCTAATGAAAAACTGTTTTTT. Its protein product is CASSDITGGSANEKLFF.

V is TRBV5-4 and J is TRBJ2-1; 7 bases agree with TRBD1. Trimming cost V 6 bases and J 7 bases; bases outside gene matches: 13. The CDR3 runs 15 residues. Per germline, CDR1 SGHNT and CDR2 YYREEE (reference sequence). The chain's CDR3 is CASTQTGTRPNEQFF. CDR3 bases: TGTGCCAGCACCCAGACAGGGACGCGGCCAAATGAGCAGTTCTTC.

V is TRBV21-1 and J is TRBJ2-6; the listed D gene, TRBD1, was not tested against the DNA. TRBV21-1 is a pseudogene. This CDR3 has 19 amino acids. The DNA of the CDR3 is TGTGCCAGCAGCAAAGCCCAAGGACAGGTTATCTCTGGGGCCAACGTCCTGACTTTC. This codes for CASSKAQGQVISGANVLTF.

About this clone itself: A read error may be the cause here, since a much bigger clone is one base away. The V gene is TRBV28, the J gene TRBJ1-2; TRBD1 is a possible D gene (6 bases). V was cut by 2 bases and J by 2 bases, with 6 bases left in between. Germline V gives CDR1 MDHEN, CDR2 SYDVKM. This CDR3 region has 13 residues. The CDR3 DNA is TGTGCCAGCAGTTTAGACAGGAACTATGGCTACACCTTC. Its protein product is CASSLDRNYGYTF.

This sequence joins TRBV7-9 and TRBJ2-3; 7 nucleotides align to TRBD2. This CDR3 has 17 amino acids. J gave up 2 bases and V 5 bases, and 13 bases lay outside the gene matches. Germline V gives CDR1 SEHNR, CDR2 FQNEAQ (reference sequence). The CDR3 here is CASSETGVGGSTDTQYF. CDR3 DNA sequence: TGTGCCAGCAGCGAGACTGGTGTGGGGGGGTCCACAGATACGCAGTATTTT.

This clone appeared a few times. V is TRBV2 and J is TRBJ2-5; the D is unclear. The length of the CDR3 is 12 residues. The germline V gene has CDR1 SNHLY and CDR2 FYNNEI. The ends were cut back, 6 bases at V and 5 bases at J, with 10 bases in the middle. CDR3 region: CASRRSSETQYF. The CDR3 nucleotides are TGTGCCAGCAGGCGGAGCTCGGAGACCCAGTACTTC.

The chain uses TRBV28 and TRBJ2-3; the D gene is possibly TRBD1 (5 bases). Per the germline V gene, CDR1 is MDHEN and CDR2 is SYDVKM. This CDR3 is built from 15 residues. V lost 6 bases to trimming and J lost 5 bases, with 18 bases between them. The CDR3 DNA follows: TGTGCCAGCAGGGGTCCGCAGGGCATAGTAGATACGCAGTATTTT. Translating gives CASRGPQGIVDTQYF.

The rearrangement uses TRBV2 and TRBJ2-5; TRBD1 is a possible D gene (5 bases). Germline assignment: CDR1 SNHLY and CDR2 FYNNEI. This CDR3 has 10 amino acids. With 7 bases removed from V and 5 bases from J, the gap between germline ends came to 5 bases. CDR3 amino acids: CASNRETQYF. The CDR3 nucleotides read TGTGCCAGCAACAGGGAGACCCAGTACTTC.

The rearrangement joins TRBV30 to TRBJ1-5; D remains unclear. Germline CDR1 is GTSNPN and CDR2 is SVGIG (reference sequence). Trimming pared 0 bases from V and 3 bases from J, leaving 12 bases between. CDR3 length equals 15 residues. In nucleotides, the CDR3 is TGTGCCTGGAGTGTCACCACAGCACCCAATCAGCCCCAGCATTTT. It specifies CAWSVTTAPNQPQHF.

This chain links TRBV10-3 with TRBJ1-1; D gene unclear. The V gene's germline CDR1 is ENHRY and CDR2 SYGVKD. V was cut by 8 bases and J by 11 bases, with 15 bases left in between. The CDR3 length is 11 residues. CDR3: CAIREGRDAFF. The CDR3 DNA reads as TGTGCCATCCGAGAGGGTCGGGATGCTTTCTTT.

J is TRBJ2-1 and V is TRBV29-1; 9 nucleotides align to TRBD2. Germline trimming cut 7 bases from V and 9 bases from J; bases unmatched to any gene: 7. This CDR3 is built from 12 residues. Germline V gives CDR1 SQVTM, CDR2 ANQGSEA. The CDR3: CSGGGASVEQFF. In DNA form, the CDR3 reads TGCAGCGGCGGGGGGGCGTCAGTTGAGCAGTTCTTC.

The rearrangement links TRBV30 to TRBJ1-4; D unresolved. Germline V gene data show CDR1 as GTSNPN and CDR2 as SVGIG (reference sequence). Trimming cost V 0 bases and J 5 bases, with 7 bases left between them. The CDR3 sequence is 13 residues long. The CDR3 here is CAWSVALNEKLFF. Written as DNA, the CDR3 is TGTGCCTGGAGTGTGGCCTTAAATGAAAAACTGTTTTTT.

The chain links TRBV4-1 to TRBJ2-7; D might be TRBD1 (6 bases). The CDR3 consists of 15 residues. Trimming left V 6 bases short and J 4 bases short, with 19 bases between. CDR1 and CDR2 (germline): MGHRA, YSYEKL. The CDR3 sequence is CASSLGMGQLYEQYF. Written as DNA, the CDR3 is TGCGCCAGCAGTCTGGGAATGGGACAATTATACGAGCAGTACTTC.

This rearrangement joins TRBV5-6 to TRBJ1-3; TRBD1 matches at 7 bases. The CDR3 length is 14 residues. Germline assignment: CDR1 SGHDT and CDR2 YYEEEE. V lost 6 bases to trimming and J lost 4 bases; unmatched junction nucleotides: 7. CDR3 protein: CASKRQGSGNTIYF. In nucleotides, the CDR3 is TGTGCCAGCAAACGACAGGGATCAGGAAACACCATATATTTT.

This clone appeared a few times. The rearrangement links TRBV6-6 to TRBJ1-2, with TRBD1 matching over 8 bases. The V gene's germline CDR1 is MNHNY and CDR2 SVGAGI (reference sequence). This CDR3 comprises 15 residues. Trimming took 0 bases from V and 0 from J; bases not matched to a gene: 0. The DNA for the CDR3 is TGTGCCAGCAGTTACTCGACAGGGGCTAACTATGGCTACACCTTC. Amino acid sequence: CASSYSTGANYGYTF.

The CDR3 DNA reads TGTGCCAGCAGTTCCCGAGACAGCAACTATGGCTACACCTTC. Amino acids: CASSSRDSNYGYTF. The rearrangement uses TRBV27 and TRBJ1-2; possible D gene TRBD1, 5 bases. The germline V gene has CDR1 MNHEY and CDR2 SMNVEV (reference sequence). Trimming shortened V by 4 bases and J by 2 bases, and 11 bases separated the two germline ends. The CDR3 totals 14 residues.

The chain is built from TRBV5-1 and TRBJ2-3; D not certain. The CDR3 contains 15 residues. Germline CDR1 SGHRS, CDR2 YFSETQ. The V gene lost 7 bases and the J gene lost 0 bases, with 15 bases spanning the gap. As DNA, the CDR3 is TGCGCCAGCTGTCCCACAGCCTTTAGCACAGATACGCAGTATTTT. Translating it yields CASCPTAFSTDTQYF.

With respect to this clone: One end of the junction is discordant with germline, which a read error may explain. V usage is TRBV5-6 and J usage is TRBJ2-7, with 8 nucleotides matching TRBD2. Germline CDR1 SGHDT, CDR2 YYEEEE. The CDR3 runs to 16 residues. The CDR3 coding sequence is TGTGCCAGCAGCTTGGCCCCAGCGGGAGCGCCCTACGGGCAGTACTTC. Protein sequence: CASSLAPAGAPYGQYF.

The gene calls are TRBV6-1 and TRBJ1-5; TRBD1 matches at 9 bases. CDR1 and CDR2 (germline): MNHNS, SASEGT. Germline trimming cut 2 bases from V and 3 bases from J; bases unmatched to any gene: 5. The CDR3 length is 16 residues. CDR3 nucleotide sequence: TGTGCCAGCAGTGAAACAGGGGGCGAGGACAATCAGCCCCAGCATTTT. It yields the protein CASSETGGEDNQPQHF.

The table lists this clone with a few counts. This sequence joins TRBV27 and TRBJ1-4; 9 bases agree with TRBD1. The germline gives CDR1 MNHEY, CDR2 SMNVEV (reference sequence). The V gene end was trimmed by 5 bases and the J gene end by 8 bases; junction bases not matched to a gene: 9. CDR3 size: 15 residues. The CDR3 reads CASSLSQGAREKLFF. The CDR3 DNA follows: TGTGCCAGCAGTCTCTCACAGGGGGCGCGGGAAAAACTGTTTTTT. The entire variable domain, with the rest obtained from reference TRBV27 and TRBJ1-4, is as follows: EAQVTQNPRYLITVTGKKLTVTCSQNMNHEYMSWYRQDPGLGLRQIYYSMNVEVTDKGDVPEGYKVSRKEKRNFPLILESPSPNQTSLYFCASSLSQGAREKLFFGSGTQLSVL.

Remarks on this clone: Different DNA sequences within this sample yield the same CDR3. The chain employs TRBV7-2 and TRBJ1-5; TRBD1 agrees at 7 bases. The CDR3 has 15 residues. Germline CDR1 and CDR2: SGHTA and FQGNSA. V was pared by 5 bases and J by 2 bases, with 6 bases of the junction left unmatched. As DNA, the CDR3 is TGTGCCAGCAGCCTTAGAGGACAGGGCAATCAGCCCCAGCATTTT. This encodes CASSLRGQGNQPQHF.

CDR3 region: CASSYSRGQQETQYF. In DNA, the CDR3 is TGTGCCAGCAGTTACTCGAGAGGACAGCAAGAGACCCAGTACTTC. The chain joins TRBV6-5 to TRBJ2-5, with D possibly TRBD1 on 6 matching bases. The CDR3 contains 15 residues. The germline V gene encodes CDR1 MNHEY and CDR2 SVGAGI. With 0 bases removed from V and 2 bases from J, the gap between germline ends came to 10 bases.

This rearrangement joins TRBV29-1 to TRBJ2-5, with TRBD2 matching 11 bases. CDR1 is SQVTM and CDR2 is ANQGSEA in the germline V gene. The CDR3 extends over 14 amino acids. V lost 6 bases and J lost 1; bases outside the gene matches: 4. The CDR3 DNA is TGCAGCGTCCTAGCGGGAGGACCCCAAGAGACCCAGTACTTC. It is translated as CSVLAGGPQETQYF.

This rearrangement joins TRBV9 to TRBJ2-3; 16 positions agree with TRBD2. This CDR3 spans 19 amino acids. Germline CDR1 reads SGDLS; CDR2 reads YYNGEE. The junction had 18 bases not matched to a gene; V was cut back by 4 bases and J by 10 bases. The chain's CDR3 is CASSPLKRGLAGGPSAQYF. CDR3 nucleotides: TGTGCCAGCAGCCCCCTCAAAAGGGGACTAGCGGGGGGGCCTAGCGCGCAGTATTTT.

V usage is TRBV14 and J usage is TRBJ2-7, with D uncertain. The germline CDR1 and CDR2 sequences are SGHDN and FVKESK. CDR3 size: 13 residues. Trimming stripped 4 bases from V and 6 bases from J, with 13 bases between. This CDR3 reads CASSPQERSEQYF. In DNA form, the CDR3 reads TGTGCCAGCAGCCCGCAGGAAAGAAGCGAGCAGTACTTC.

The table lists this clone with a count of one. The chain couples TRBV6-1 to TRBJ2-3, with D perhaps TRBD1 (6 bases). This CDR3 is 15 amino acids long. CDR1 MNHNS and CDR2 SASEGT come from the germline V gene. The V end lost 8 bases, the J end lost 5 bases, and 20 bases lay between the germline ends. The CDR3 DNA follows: TGTGCCAGCCGAAAACAGGGAAGCGGTAGAGATACGCAGTATTTT. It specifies CASRKQGSGRDTQYF.